The rows below give T cell receptor beta chains drawn from one sample of a study of memory CD4+ T cells and cytomegalovirus serostatus. Assay used: immunoSEQ multiplex PCR; TCRdb lists only in-frame clones, some missing. The table has 40,000 to 55,000 clones, over 65% seen once; the top ten hold roughly 0.6%. Sequenced material: memory CD4+ T cells from blood. These receptors were collected from an adult in good health and CMV-seronegative. Each CDR3 is given with its conserved first and last residue.

>TRBV29-1|TRBJ1-2
CSVEDLRGYRNGYTF
>TRBV5-6|TRBJ2-7
CASSLGTSGISYEQYF
>TRBV4-1|TRBJ1-4
CASSQGQGSEKLFF
>TRBV27|TRBJ2-7
CASRDNGIQNYEQYF
>TRBV6-6|TRBJ1-1
CASSSSVTGDNTEAFF
>TRBV6-5|TRBJ1-1
CASSSRGRNTEAFF
>TRBV2|TRBJ1-1
CASSTRPNEAFF
>TRBV7-9|TRBJ1-2
CASSSTELNYGYTF
>TRBV18|TRBJ2-1
CASSKTGGQFF
>TRBV6-5|TRBJ1-2
CASKGRGPYGYTF
>TRBV5-1|TRBJ1-6
CASSYRDGNNSPLHF
>TRBV12-5|TRBJ1-1
CASGLGGMNTEAFF
>TRBV6-1|TRBJ2-1
CASSGRDAGSYNEQFF
>TRBV7-2|TRBJ1-2
CASSLGPTYGYTF
>TRBV6-1|TRBJ2-7
CASSEAGTPTYEQYF
>TRBV19|TRBJ2-1
CASSIQGVYSGEQFF
>TRBV11-2|TRBJ2-5
CASSFSGTGETQYF
>TRBV28|TRBJ1-2
CASSGGGLRINYGYTF
>TRBV7-9|TRBJ2-6
CASSLLDGAGSGANVLTF
>TRBV5-1|TRBJ2-5
CASSFAGGPGETQYF
>TRBV7-9|TRBJ2-1
CASSFYPGLNNEQFF
>TRBV11-1|TRBJ1-2
CASSRDRGYGYTF
>TRBV27|TRBJ1-6
CASSLYPPIDRDNSPLHF
>TRBV6-7|TRBJ2-3
CAGPRGADTDTQYF
>TRBV6-1|TRBJ2-1
CASSATLAGASYNEQFF
>TRBV2|TRBJ1-2
CASGDSYGYTF
>TRBV25-1|TRBJ2-2
CASRLATTGELFF
>TRBV6-1|TRBJ2-1
CASSDSGGAYNEQFF
>TRBV23-1|TRBJ2-3
CASSQQRTDTQYF
>TRBV6-1|TRBJ1-1
CASNPGGGRDLPFF
>TRBV19|TRBJ2-7
CASTEGAGNAYEQYF